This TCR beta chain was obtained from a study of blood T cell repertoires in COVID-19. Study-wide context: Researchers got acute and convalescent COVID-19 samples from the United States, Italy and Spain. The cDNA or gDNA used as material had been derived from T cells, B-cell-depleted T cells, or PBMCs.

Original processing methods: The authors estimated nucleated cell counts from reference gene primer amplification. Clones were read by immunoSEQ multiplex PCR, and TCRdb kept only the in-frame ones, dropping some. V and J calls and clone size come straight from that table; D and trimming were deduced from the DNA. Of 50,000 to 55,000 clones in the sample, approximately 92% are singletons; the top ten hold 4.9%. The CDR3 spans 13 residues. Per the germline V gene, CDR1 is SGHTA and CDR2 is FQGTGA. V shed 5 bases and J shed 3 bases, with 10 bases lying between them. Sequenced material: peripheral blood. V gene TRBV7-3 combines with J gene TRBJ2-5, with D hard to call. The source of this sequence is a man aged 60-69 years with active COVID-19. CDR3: CASSLEREETQYF. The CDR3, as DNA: TGTGCCAGCAGCCTAGAGAGAGAAGAGACCCAGTACTTC. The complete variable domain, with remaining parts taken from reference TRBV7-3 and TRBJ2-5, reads GAGVSQTPSNKVTEKGKYVELRCDPISGHTALYWYRQSLGQGPEFLIYFQGTGAADDSGLPNDRFFAVRPEGSVSTLKIQRTERGDSAVYLCASSLEREETQYFGPGTRLLVL.